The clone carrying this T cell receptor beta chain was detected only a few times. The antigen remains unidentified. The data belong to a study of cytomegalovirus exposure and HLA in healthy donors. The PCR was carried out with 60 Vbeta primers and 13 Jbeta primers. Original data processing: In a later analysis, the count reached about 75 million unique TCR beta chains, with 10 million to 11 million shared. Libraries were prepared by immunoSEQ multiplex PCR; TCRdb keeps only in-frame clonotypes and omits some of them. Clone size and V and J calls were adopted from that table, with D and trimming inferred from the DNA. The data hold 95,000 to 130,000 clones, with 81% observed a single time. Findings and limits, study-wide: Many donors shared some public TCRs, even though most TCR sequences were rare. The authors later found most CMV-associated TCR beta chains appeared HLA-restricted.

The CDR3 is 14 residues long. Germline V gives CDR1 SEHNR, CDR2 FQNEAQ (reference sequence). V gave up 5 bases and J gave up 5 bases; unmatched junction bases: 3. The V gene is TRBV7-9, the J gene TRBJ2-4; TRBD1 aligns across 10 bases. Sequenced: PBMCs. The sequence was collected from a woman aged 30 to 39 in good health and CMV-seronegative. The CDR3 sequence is CASSLGQGQNIQYF. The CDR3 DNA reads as TGTGCCAGCAGCCTGGGACAGGGGCAAAACATTCAGTACTTC.